This T cell receptor (beta chain) came from a study of shared clonotypes between healthy human individuals. Study as a whole: Aged between 18 and 49, the donors were a couple of women and a few men. Findings and limits, study-wide: A generally larger estimated richness was seen in naive subsets than in memory subsets.

Over several immunoSEQ plates, each subset's genomic DNA was distributed in even portions. Original processing notes: Junction-only sequences without quality scores were provided by ImmunoSEQ, so filtering was different. The protocol was immunoSEQ multiplex PCR, while the TCRdb copy is restricted to in-frame clones and leaves out a portion. The V and J calls and clone size come from that table; D and trimming were worked out from the DNA. This table has a few hundred thousand clones, less than 98% appearing once. On this clone itself: Its antigen is currently unknown.

CDR1 and CDR2 (germline): SGHDN, FVKESK. Trimming left V 4 bases short and J 2 bases short, with 15 bases between. This CDR3 region has 15 residues. The sample consisted of naive CD4+ T cells sorted from blood. The sample's subset: CD45RA+ positively selected. V and J are TRBV14 and TRBJ2-7; maybe TRBD2 (5 bases). The origin of this receptor is a woman aged 30 to 39 in good health. The CDR3 spells CASSPGVADTYEQYF. CDR3 DNA sequence: TGTGCCAGCAGCCCCGGGGTAGCAGATACCTACGAGCAGTACTTC.